A few counts support the clone carrying this TCR beta chain. What it binds is unknown. The entry originates in a study of beta chain features in type 1 diabetes. The study's findings and limits: A pattern of fewer insertions and more deletions at VDJ junctions was seen in type 1 diabetes patients. Across all four CD4+ subsets, people with type 1 diabetes showed modestly shorter TCRB CDR3s.

The V gene's germline CDR1 is KGHSH and CDR2 LQKENI. The CDR3 runs 14 residues. V was clipped by 3 bases and J by 5 bases, with 13 bases between them. Isolated RNA was reverse transcribed in full, so expressed TCRB transcripts were sequenced. This table comes from immunoSEQ multiplex PCR, and its TCRdb copy is limited to in-frame clones, with some not included. Of 130,000 or so clones detected, approximately 10% appear once; the ten largest clones hold 0.65% to 0.75%. J is TRBJ1-1 and V is TRBV18, with D perhaps matching TRBD1 (5 bases). This clonotype originated in a man under 40 with type 1 diabetes. Material: central memory CD4+ T cells from blood. CDR3 in DNA: TGTGCCAGCTCACCCGACAGTTTCCTAACTGAAGCTTTCTTT. It specifies CASSPDSFLTEAFF.